A selection of T cell receptor beta chains follows, all from one sample in a study of CD8+ T cells in alopecia areata. The data were produced by immunoSEQ multiplex PCR, yet TCRdb's version contains in-frame clones alone and is incomplete. The sample has roughly 190,000 clones; just under 65% are singletons. Sequencing was performed on CD4+ T cells sorted from blood, taken at roughly week 49, from a patient treated with tofacitinib. The receptor source for this set is a human donor with alopecia areata. CDR3s include the opening cysteine and the closing phenylalanine or tryptophan. D genes are given only for firm matches. Size values are once, few and many counts, or a class for expanded clones, and some rows have none.

j_gene	d_gene	abundance	len	v_gene	CDR3nt	CDR3aa
TRBJ2-5	-	-	10	TRBV6-6	TGTGCCACCGCCCAAGAGACCCAGTACTTC	CATAQETQYF
TRBJ1-2	-	-	15	TRBV2	TGTGCCAGCAGTGAAGTCGGGGGCCCCGCTTATGGCTACACCTTC	CASSEVGGPAYGYTF
TRBJ2-1	-	-	15	TRBV25-1	TGTGCCAGCAGTTTGGGTGGACATATCTACAATGAGCAGTTCTTC	CASSLGGHIYNEQFF
TRBJ1-6	-	-	13	TRBV2	TGTGCCTCCTGGAGGGAGAGGAATTCACCCCTCCACTTT	CASWRERNSPLHF
TRBJ1-6	-	-	14	TRBV4-3	TGCGCCAGCAGCCAAAACAAGGGGATTTCACCCCTCCACTTT	CASSQNKGISPLHF
TRBJ2-7	-	-	13	TRBV29-1	TGCAGCGTTGACGATGGGCAGTCCTACGAGCAGTACTTC	CSVDDGQSYEQYF
TRBJ2-2	-	-	14	TRBV7-2	TGTGCCAGCAGCTTACTTCGTACCACCGGGGAGCTGTTTTTT	CASSLLRTTGELFF
TRBJ1-5	TRBD1	-	14	TRBV2	TGTGCCAGCAGCGCAACAGGGGGCAATCAGCCCCAGCATTTT	CASSATGGNQPQHF
TRBJ2-5	TRBD1	few	15	TRBV7-6	TGTGCCAGCAGCAAAGGGACAGGGGGCCTTGAGACCCAGTACTTC	CASSKGTGGLETQYF
TRBJ1-1	-	-	12	TRBV9	TGTGCCAGCAGCGTAGTGGGGGAACCCGCTTTCTTT	CASSVVGEPAFF
TRBJ2-7	-	-	14	TRBV27	TGTGCCAGCAGTTTATGGAATCGGCCCGACGAGCAGTACTTC	CASSLWNRPDEQYF
TRBJ1-2	TRBD1	-	14	TRBV7-2	TGTGCCAGCAGCTTAAGTACAGGGGATCGTGGCTACACCTTC	CASSLSTGDRGYTF
TRBJ1-2	-	few	13	TRBV19	TGTGCCAGTAGTATCGGCAGGAGTTATGGCTACACCTTC	CASSIGRSYGYTF
TRBJ2-5	TRBD2	-	16	TRBV2	TGTGCCAGCAGTGAAGTTGTAGCGGGGGGGTCAGAGACCCAGTACTTC	CASSEVVAGGSETQYF
TRBJ2-3	-	-	12	TRBV14	TGTGCCGGCCAGGGGCCCACAGATACGCAGTATTTT	CAGQGPTDTQYF
TRBJ2-3	-	-	12	TRBV6-6	TGTGCCAGCAGCTTGATTACAGATACGCAGTATTTT	CASSLITDTQYF
TRBJ1-4	-	-	12	TRBV30	TGTGCCTGGATGGGGACTAATGAAAAACTGTTTTTT	CAWMGTNEKLFF
TRBJ2-2	-	-	16	TRBV27	TGTGCCAGCAGTACCGGGTGGAGGGCTCGTGCCGGGGAGCTGTTTTTT	CASSTGWRARAGELFF
TRBJ2-7	TRBD1	-	14	TRBV30	TGTGCCTGGAAAAGGTCAGGGGGTACCTACGAGCAGTACTTC	CAWKRSGGTYEQYF
TRBJ2-7	-	-	14	TRBV2	TGTGCCAGCAGCCGGACCGGTACTTCCTACGAGCAGTACTTC	CASSRTGTSYEQYF
TRBJ1-2	-	few	15	TRBV4-3	TGCGCCAGCAGCCAAGAGGAGGGCGGTAACTATGGCTACACCTTC	CASSQEEGGNYGYTF
TRBJ2-7	TRBD2	-	14	TRBV30	TGTGCCTGGACGTCGGGCGGGGGATTTTACGAGCAGTACTTC	CAWTSGGGFYEQYF
TRBJ2-5	-	-	15	TRBV29-1	TGCAGCGTCGTCGGGCAGGCGAGAGTTTCAGAGACCCAGTACTTC	CSVVGQARVSETQYF
TRBJ2-1	TRBD2	-	16	TRBV11-2	TGTGCCAGCAGCTTAGGACTAGCGGGGAGGTTCAATGAGCAGTTCTTC	CASSLGLAGRFNEQFF
TRBJ1-1	TRBD1	-	15	TRBV18	TGTGCCAGCTCACCAGAGTTTGGCAGGGGGACTGAAGCTTTCTTT	CASSPEFGRGTEAFF
TRBJ2-6	-	few	13	TRBV2	TGTGCCAGCACCTACAGGGAGACCAACGTCCTGACTTTC	CASTYRETNVLTF